One and the same sample provided the 32 T cell receptor beta chains below, sequenced in a study of cytomegalovirus exposure and HLA in healthy donors. Primers: 60 Vbeta forward and 13 Jbeta reverse. The table came from immunoSEQ multiplex PCR; TCRdb's copy has only in-frame clones and leaves some out. The sample lists approximately 260,000 clones; 92% were seen once. The sample comprised PBMCs. The receptors come from a girl aged 2-10 years in good health and CMV-seronegative.

V usage is TRBV27 and J usage is TRBJ2-1; 10 bases fit TRBD2. This CDR3 is built from 15 residues. V lost 3 bases, J lost 5 bases, and 4 bases stayed unmatched. Germline CDR1 and CDR2: MNHEY and SMNVEV (reference sequence). This chain's CDR3 is CASSFLAGEDNEQFF. In DNA, the CDR3 is TGTGCCAGCAGTTTTCTAGCGGGAGAAGACAATGAGCAGTTCTTC.

The chain recombines TRBV4-1 with TRBJ2-7; 9 bases agree with TRBD1. Unmatched junction bases numbered 15, after V lost 0 bases and J lost 0 bases. Germline-derived CDR1 and CDR2 are MGHRA and YSYEKL. This CDR3 spans 20 amino acids. CDR3 in amino acids: CASSQDRPGTGHSGSYEQYF. The CDR3 nucleotides read TGCGCCAGCAGCCAAGATCGCCCGGGGACAGGGCATTCAGGCTCCTACGAGCAGTACTTC.

The chain couples TRBV19 to TRBJ2-3, with TRBD2 matching over 8 bases. The germline gives CDR1 LNHDA, CDR2 SQIVND (reference sequence). This CDR3 region has 14 residues. V trimming: 5 bases; J trimming: 5 bases; junction bases outside the gene matches: 6. The chain's CDR3 is CASSHGGAGDTQYF. CDR3 sequence (DNA): TGTGCCAGTAGTCACGGGGGGGCGGGAGATACGCAGTATTTT.

The chain has TRBV6-6 and TRBJ1-4; no clear D gene. Germline loops: CDR1 MNHNY, CDR2 SVGAGI (reference sequence). The ends were cut back, 6 bases at V and 3 bases at J, with 14 bases in the middle. The CDR3 consists of 15 residues. The CDR3 nucleotides read TGTGCCAGCAGCCCCCTCGCGGAATCTAATGAAAAACTGTTTTTT. Translation: CASSPLAESNEKLFF.

The V and J genes are TRBV7-2 and TRBJ2-1; TRBD2 matches 10 bases. The CDR3 runs to 16 residues. J was trimmed by 10 bases and V by 5 bases; bases with no gene match: 14. The germline CDR1 and CDR2 sequences are SGHTA and FQGNSA. The CDR3 reads CASSRDGERGGREQFF. The CDR3 DNA reads TGTGCCAGCAGCCGCGACGGGGAGCGGGGGGGCCGGGAGCAGTTCTTC.

The genes are TRBV7-8 and TRBJ2-7, with 7 bases that match TRBD2. V trimming: 8 bases; J trimming: 0 bases; junction bases outside the gene matches: 16. Germline V gene lookup returns CDR1 SGHVS and CDR2 FQNEAQ. There are 17 residues in the CDR3. The CDR3 DNA follows: TGTGCCAGCCACCCTTGGGCTTCACTAGCGAGCTCCTACGAGCAGTACTTC. Translation: CASHPWASLASSYEQYF. The full variable domain, rest sourced from reference TRBV7-8 and TRBJ2-7, is GAGVSQSPRYKVAKRGQDVALRCDPISGHVSLFWYQQALGQGPEFLTYFQNEAQLDKSGLPSDRFFAERPEGSVSTLKIQRTQQEDSAVYLCASHPWASLASSYEQYFGPGTRLTVT.

The V call is TRBV4-1, the J call TRBJ1-2; no firm D call. This CDR3 is built from 17 residues. Germline lookup yields CDR1 MGHRA and CDR2 YSYEKL. V was clipped by 1 base and J by 6 bases, with 21 bases between them. CDR3 in amino acids: CASSQVPPQNGVDGYTF. For the CDR3, the DNA is TGCGCCAGCAGCCAAGTCCCACCTCAGAACGGAGTTGATGGCTACACCTTC.

The chain uses TRBV5-1 and TRBJ1-2; 8 nucleotides match TRBD1. There are 15 residues in the CDR3. From germline, CDR1 is SGHRS and CDR2 YFSETQ. J lost 7 bases, V lost 4 bases, and 12 bases had no gene match. The CDR3 protein is CASSLTGQGWVGYTF. The CDR3 region has the DNA TGCGCCAGCAGCCTAACCGGACAGGGCTGGGTTGGCTACACCTTC.

This chain links TRBV6-1 with TRBJ2-3; 8 bases are a match to TRBD1. V shed 5 bases and J 5 bases; nucleotides not matched to a gene: 9. From germline, CDR1 is MNHNS and CDR2 SASEGT. The CDR3 has 15 amino acids. The CDR3 loop is CASSNRGTEGDTQYF. Written as DNA, the CDR3 is TGTGCCAGCAGTAACAGGGGGACAGAAGGAGATACGCAGTATTTT.

The rearrangement links TRBV5-4 to TRBJ1-2; no clear D gene. The CDR3 runs to 15 residues. Trimming removed 0 bases at V and 3 bases at J, with 12 bases between. Germline V gives CDR1 SGHNT, CDR2 YYREEE (reference sequence). The chain's CDR3 is CASSLGLVHDYGYTF. CDR3 bases: TGTGCCAGCAGCTTGGGGTTGGTACATGACTATGGCTACACCTTC.

This chain links TRBV30 with TRBJ2-1, with a possible D match to TRBD2 (5 bases). Looked up from germline, CDR1 is GTSNPN and CDR2 is SVGIG (reference sequence). Trimming removed 0 bases at V and 2 bases at J, with 14 bases between. The CDR3 spans 16 residues. The CDR3 region has the DNA TGTGCCTGGAGTGTCAGTCTAGCCGGCCCCTACAATGAGCAGTTCTTC. Translated, it gives CAWSVSLAGPYNEQFF.

J is TRBJ2-1 and V is TRBV5-1; 7 bases map to TRBD2. With V trimmed by 4 bases and J by 1 base, 8 bases remained unmatched. Germline CDR1 is SGHRS and CDR2 is YFSETQ. This CDR3 region has 16 residues. The CDR3 loop is CASSLGAGKSYNEQFF. CDR3 DNA: TGCGCCAGCAGCCTTGGAGCGGGAAAGTCCTACAATGAGCAGTTCTTC.

In nucleotides, the CDR3 is TGTGCCAGCAGCTGGGGACAGGGATACGAGCAGTACTTC. Translating it yields CASSWGQGYEQYF. The chain uses TRBV5-6 and TRBJ2-7; 9 positions match TRBD1. The trim removed 3 bases at V and 4 bases at J, leaving 2 bases unmatched. Germline V gives CDR1 SGHDT, CDR2 YYEEEE. The length of the CDR3 is 13 residues.

The chain employs TRBV2 and TRBJ2-5, with 14 bases matching TRBD2. This CDR3 is 17 amino acids long. Germline loops: CDR1 SNHLY, CDR2 FYNNEI. V gave up 0 bases and J gave up 1 base; unmatched junction bases: 1. CDR3 region: CASSEAGTSGGQETQYF. The CDR3 DNA reads as TGTGCCAGCAGTGAAGCGGGGACTAGCGGGGGCCAAGAGACCCAGTACTTC.

V usage is TRBV27 and J usage is TRBJ2-1; D is possibly TRBD1 (6 bases). The CDR3 contains 16 residues. V was pared by 6 bases and J by 7 bases, with 22 bases between. CDR1 and CDR2 (germline): MNHEY, SMNVEV (reference sequence). The CDR3: CASSPTRGGRWNEQFF. The DNA of the CDR3 is TGTGCCAGCAGCCCGACCCGTGGGGGCCGGTGGAATGAGCAGTTCTTC.

A single count supports this clone. The chain joins TRBV12-5 to TRBJ2-2; the match to TRBD1 covers 8 bases. Per germline, CDR1 LGHNT and CDR2 FRNRAP. The CDR3 totals 15 residues. The junction had 13 bases not matched to a gene; V was cut back by 10 bases and J by 6 bases. The CDR3 DNA reads as TGTGCTATCGTAGGTGGACAGGGCAAGCCCGGGGAGCTGTTTTTT. Its protein is CAIVGGQGKPGELFF.

The chain joins TRBV7-3 to TRBJ2-5; no clear D. The CDR3 spans 13 residues. Germline assignment: CDR1 SGHTA and CDR2 FQGTGA. V lost 2 bases and J lost 5, with 9 bases in between. As DNA, the CDR3 is TGTGCCAGCAGCTTATCACCCCGGGAGACCCAGTACTTC. Translating it yields CASSLSPRETQYF.

V gene TRBV6-1 combines with J gene TRBJ1-5, with TRBD1 matching 8 bases. The germline gives CDR1 MNHNS, CDR2 SASEGT. The junction had 5 bases not matched to a gene; V was cut back by 6 bases and J by 1 base. CDR3 length equals 15 residues. CDR3 sequence: CASRDQGASNQPQHF. The CDR3, as DNA: TGTGCCAGCAGGGATCAGGGGGCGAGCAATCAGCCCCAGCATTTT.

This clone was counted a few times. The chain couples TRBV10-1 to TRBJ2-1; 9 bases line up with TRBD2. This CDR3 comprises 16 residues. CDR1 and CDR2 from the germline V gene are WNHNN and SYGVQD (reference sequence). V lost 10 bases, J lost 5 bases, and 15 bases stayed unmatched. Written as DNA, the CDR3 is TGCGCCACCAGCGGGGGGTATGCGGGACGCGACAATGAGCAGTTCTTC. Amino acid sequence: CATSGGYAGRDNEQFF.

This clone was seen once. This chain connects TRBV9 to TRBJ1-4, with D hard to call. Germline V gives CDR1 SGDLS, CDR2 YYNGEE. The CDR3 covers 15 residues. Deletions cut 0 bases from V and 5 bases from J, with 11 bases between. CDR3 sequence: CASSVEVGQNEKLFF. The CDR3 DNA is TGTGCCAGCAGCGTAGAGGTGGGCCAGAATGAAAAACTGTTTTTT.

This chain joins TRBV9 and TRBJ1-1, with 7 bases identical to TRBD1. Germline lookup yields CDR1 SGDLS and CDR2 YYNGEE. The length of the CDR3 is 15 residues. After removal of 4 bases from V and 1 base from J, the junction contained 7 bases not matched to a gene. The CDR3 region has the DNA TGTGCCAGCAGCCCGGAGGGACAGCCGAACACTGAAGCTTTCTTT. It encodes CASSPEGQPNTEAFF. Complete variable domain (other parts from reference TRBV9 and TRBJ1-1): DSGVTQTPKHLITATGQRVTLRCSPRSGDLSVYWYQQSLDQGLQFLIQYYNGEERAKGNILERFSAQQFPDLHSELNLSSLELGDSALYFCASSPEGQPNTEAFFGQGTRLTVV.

The V and J genes are TRBV6-1 and TRBJ2-5, with a weak D call TRBD2 (5 bases). V was pared by 2 bases and J by 2 bases, with 12 bases between. The CDR3 has 15 amino acids. Looked up from germline, CDR1 is MNHNS and CDR2 is SASEGT. In nucleotides, the CDR3 is TGTGCCAGCAGTGAATTCCCTGGGGAGCAAGAGACCCAGTACTTC. Residues: CASSEFPGEQETQYF.

The gene calls are TRBV7-2 and TRBJ2-7; a possible D gene is TRBD2 (6 bases). Trimming removed 1 base from V and 0 bases from J, with 10 bases in between. The germline gives CDR1 SGHTA, CDR2 FQGNSA. This CDR3 region has 15 residues. CDR3 nucleotides: TGTGCCAGCAGCTTAGATCGGGGGAGCTCCTACGAGCAGTACTTC. It codes for CASSLDRGSSYEQYF.

This chain connects TRBV5-1 to TRBJ1-4; the D gene is possibly TRBD1 (5 bases). CDR3 length: 15 residues. From germline, CDR1 is SGHRS and CDR2 YFSETQ. With 0 bases removed from V and 7 bases from J, the gap between germline ends came to 13 bases. The CDR3 sequence is CASSLGGARGEKLFF. The CDR3 DNA is TGCGCCAGCAGCTTGGGTGGGGCGCGGGGTGAAAAACTGTTTTTT.

This chain links TRBV5-4 with TRBJ2-5, with 8 bases that match TRBD2. The J call may be in error: the DNA end matches TRBJ2-7 better. Germline V gives CDR1 SGHNT, CDR2 YYREEE (reference sequence). The CDR3 extends over 13 amino acids. The CDR3 region is CASSIGTSYEQYF. DNA for the CDR3: TGTGCCAGCAGCATCGGGACTAGCTACGAGCAGTACTTC.

This chain uses TRBV5-3 with TRBJ2-5, with D possibly TRBD1 on 5 matching bases. TRBV5-3 belongs to the ORF category, with a function that is uncertain. Trimming removed 0 bases from V and 2 bases from J, with 8 bases in between. The CDR3 totals 14 residues. CDR3 residues: CARSLARQQETQYF. The CDR3 DNA sequence: TGTGCCAGAAGCTTGGCGAGACAGCAAGAGACCCAGTACTTC.

The rearrangement joins TRBV19 to TRBJ1-4; D might be TRBD1 (5 bases). Germline lookup yields CDR1 LNHDA and CDR2 SQIVND (reference sequence). Deletions cut 8 bases from V and 0 bases from J, with 10 bases between. The CDR3 is 14 residues long. CDR3 amino acids: CASSRVATNEKLFF. The CDR3 DNA reads as TGTGCCAGTTCCAGGGTGGCAACTAATGAAAAACTGTTTTTT. The variable domain in full, with the rest retrieved from reference TRBV19 and TRBJ1-4, is DGGITQSPKYLFRKEGQNVTLSCEQNLNHDAMYWYRQDPGQGLRLIYYSQIVNDFQKGDIAEGYSVSREKKESFPLTVTSAQKNPTAFYLCASSRVATNEKLFFGSGTQLSVL.

This chain uses TRBV28 with TRBJ2-5, with 8 nucleotides matching TRBD1. Germline loops: CDR1 MDHEN, CDR2 SYDVKM. V lost 5 bases to trimming and J lost 11 bases; unmatched junction nucleotides: 13. The CDR3 loop spans 14 amino acids. The CDR3 reads CASSGTGGSGEQYF. CDR3 DNA: TGTGCCAGCAGTGGTACAGGGGGTTCGGGAGAGCAGTACTTC.

The chain uses TRBV4-1 and TRBJ1-4, with D uncertain. CDR1 and CDR2 (germline): MGHRA, YSYEKL. V gave up 0 bases and J gave up 0 bases, with 8 bases separating them. The CDR3 runs to 16 residues. The CDR3 DNA reads TGCGCCAGCAGCCAAGATGTGGCAGCAACTAATGAAAAACTGTTTTTT. The encoded protein is CASSQDVAATNEKLFF.

This clone was seen just once. J is TRBJ2-5 and V is TRBV9; D possibly corresponds to TRBD1 (6 bases). The J call may not be correct, given that the DNA end is closer to TRBJ2-7. CDR1 SGDLS and CDR2 YYNGEE come from the germline V gene. There are 15 residues in the CDR3. The CDR3 nucleotides read TGTGCCAGCAGCAAGCCCGGGACAAATCCCTACGAGCAGTACTTC. Protein sequence: CASSKPGTNPYEQYF.

This clone was observed once. The chain couples TRBV18 to TRBJ2-7; 8 bases map to TRBD1. Germline V gene sequence: CDR1 KGHSH, CDR2 LQKENI. Trimming at V came to 9 bases and at J to 0 bases, leaving 7 bases not matched to a gene. The CDR3 is made up of 14 amino acids. This CDR3 is CASQQGESSYEQYF. The CDR3 DNA reads as TGTGCCAGTCAACAGGGGGAGAGCTCCTACGAGCAGTACTTC.

This chain joins TRBV7-9 and TRBJ1-2; D remains ambiguous. Germline V gene sequence: CDR1 SEHNR, CDR2 FQNEAQ (reference sequence). Trimming removed 3 bases from V and 3 bases from J, with 8 bases in between. The CDR3 spans 13 residues. The DNA for the CDR3 is TGTGCCAGCAGCTTGGAGGGCGACTATGGCTACACCTTC. This gives the protein CASSLEGDYGYTF.